Listed below are T cell receptor beta chains from one sample, sequenced in a study of cytomegalovirus exposure and HLA in healthy donors. Only in-frame clones appear in the TCRdb table, and some are missing; sequencing was by immunoSEQ multiplex PCR. The sample yields 45,000 to 75,000 clones, 70% seen once. Sequencing was done on a sample of PBMCs. The receptors come from a woman aged 60-70 years in good health and CMV-seropositive. Each CDR3 is given with its conserved first and last residue. A D gene is named only where the DNA matches it firmly. Clone size, where shown, is once, few, many, or a class for clones that have expanded.

medium-sized	TRBV6-4	TRBJ1-1	17	.	TGTGCCAGCAGTGACGCGAGGGACACCCTCCAGAACACTGAAGCTTTCTTT	CASSDARDTLQNTEAFF
.	TRBV5-4	TRBJ2-5	16	TRBD2	TGTGCCAGCAGCTTGGTAGCGGGGGGCCCTCGAGAGACCCAGTACTTC	CASSLVAGGPRETQYF
.	TRBV6-1	TRBJ2-3	16	TRBD2	TGTGCCAGCAGCGAAGAATTAGCGGGGGGTCCAGATACGCAGTATTTT	CASSEELAGGPDTQYF
.	TRBV5-4	TRBJ1-1	15	.	TGTGCCAGCAGCTTGGCGGCAGGGGTTTCCACTGAAGCTTTCTTT	CASSLAAGVSTEAFF
.	TRBV4-3	TRBJ2-1	17	TRBD1	TGCGCCAGCAGCCAGGACCACCTCCAGGGGGCGGTGCATGAGCAGTTCTTC	CASSQDHLQGAVHEQFF
.	TRBV2	TRBJ2-2	16	TRBD1	TGTGCCGTCCACTTGGAACAGGGGGTGGGCACCGGGGAGCTGTTTTTT	CAVHLEQGVGTGELFF
.	TRBV27	TRBJ2-1	14	TRBD2	TGTGCCAGCAGGGGGGGGAGCTCCTACAATGAGCAGTTCTTC	CASRGGSSYNEQFF
.	TRBV27	TRBJ1-2	14	TRBD1	TGTGCCAGCAGCGGACAGGGGGCACTCTATGGCTACACCTTC	CASSGQGALYGYTF
.	TRBV6-6	TRBJ2-1	15	.	TGTGCCAGCAGAACCACTGGACAGACGAACGTAGAACAGTTCTTC	CASRTTGQTNVEQFF
few	TRBV6-6	TRBJ1-1	16	.	TGTGCCAGCAGGCGGCCGGGATCGGGGAAGGAGACTGAAGCTTTCTTT	CASRRPGSGKETEAFF
.	TRBV4-3	TRBJ2-5	16	TRBD1	TGCGCCAGCAGCCCGCAACAGGGGGAGCATCAAGGGACCCAGTACTTC	CASSPQQGEHQGTQYF
few	TRBV29-1	TRBJ1-4	11	TRBD1	TGCAGCGCGGGGACAGGTGAAAAACTGTTTTTT	CSAGTGEKLFF
few	TRBV4-3	TRBJ2-2	14	TRBD2	TGCGCCAGGCGGGGGGGATCGAACACCGGGGAGCTGTTTTTT	CARRGGSNTGELFF
.	TRBV19	TRBJ1-1	17	.	TGTGCCACCCTCCCAAATGATTTGATAACTCTGCACACTGAAGCTTTCTTT	CATLPNDLITLHTEAFF
.	TRBV5-1	TRBJ1-1	15	.	TGCGCCAGCAACTCCCGAGCCGGGGTAGGGAGTGAAGCTTTCTTT	CASNSRAGVGSEAFF
.	TRBV15	TRBJ2-7	12	.	TGTGCCACCAGCAGAGATTCACGGGATCACATCTTC	CATSRDSRDHIF
.	TRBV30	TRBJ1-1	13	.	TGTGCCTGGAGGGAGGGACTTAACACTGAAGCTTTCTTT	CAWREGLNTEAFF
.	TRBV6-1	TRBJ2-2	15	.	TGTGCCAGCACTTCCGGGACATTCATGGGCGGGGAGCTGTTTTTT	CASTSGTFMGGELFF
.	TRBV7-9	TRBJ2-7	12	.	TGTTCCAGCAGCTTAGACGGTCGTGAGCAGTACTTC	CSSSLDGREQYF
.	TRBV5-6	TRBJ1-2	14	TRBD1	TGTGCCAGCAGCTTGTTAGGACAGGGCTATGGCTACACCTTC	CASSLLGQGYGYTF
.	TRBV19	TRBJ2-1	15	TRBD1	TGTGCCAGTAGCCATACAGGGGGACCCTACAATGAGCAGTTCTTC	CASSHTGGPYNEQFF
.	TRBV28	TRBJ1-3	14	.	TGTGCCAGCAGTCCGCAGGGAAAGGGAAACACCATATATTTT	CASSPQGKGNTIYF
few	TRBV20-1	TRBJ1-1	11	.	TGCAGTGCTACGGGAGGCACTGAAGCTTTCTTT	CSATGGTEAFF
.	TRBV7-2	TRBJ2-5	12	.	TGTGCCAGCAGCTTCGGGGTGGAGACCCAGTACTTC	CASSFGVETQYF
.	TRBV5-5	TRBJ2-5	13	TRBD1	TGTGCCAGCAGCACGGGACAGCAAGAGACCCAGTACTTC	CASSTGQQETQYF
.	TRBV4-2	TRBJ2-1	15	.	TGTGCCAGCAGCCAAGCGGGGAGCTCCTACAATGAGCAGTTCTTC	CASSQAGSSYNEQFF
.	TRBV7-9	TRBJ2-7	16	.	TGTGCCAGCAGCTCCCGACACCTGGGTCTCGACTACGAGCAGTACTTC	CASSSRHLGLDYEQYF
.	TRBV4-3	TRBJ2-7	13	.	TGCGCCAGCAGCCAAGTAGGCACAGCCGAGCAGTACTTC	CASSQVGTAEQYF